A single sample is the source of the 25 T cell receptor beta chains below, sequenced in a study of Ad26.COV2.S vaccination and SARS-CoV-2 variants. As to treatment: some 20 received Ad26.COV2.S at low or high dose, single or two shots; about 5 received placebo; per-sample allocation not given. All samples were drawn on day 63, counting from the first vaccine or placebo injection. Only in-frame clones appear in the TCRdb table, and some are missing; sequencing was by immunoSEQ multiplex PCR. The sample has hundreds of thousands of clones, more than 70% seen once. The starting material was peripheral blood, obtained in a trial of Ad26.COV2.S vaccine versus placebo. These receptors were taken from a person aged 18-65 years who received the Ad26.COV2.S COVID-19 vaccine or a placebo.

This CDR3 is CASSLIGSTEAFF. The DNA for the CDR3 is TGTGCCAGCAGCTTAATCGGGTCCACTGAAGCTTTCTTT. The chain couples TRBV7-9 to TRBJ1-1, with D hard to call. The germline CDR1 and CDR2 sequences are SEHNR and FQNEAQ (reference sequence). The CDR3 extends over 13 amino acids. Trimming shortened V by 2 bases and J by 4 bases, and 8 bases separated the two germline ends.

This clone was counted once. The J gene is TRBJ2-7, the V gene TRBV10-3; TRBD1 matches at 7 bases. The germline V gene encodes CDR1 ENHRY and CDR2 SYGVKD. The CDR3 is 12 residues long. Germline trimming cut 10 bases from V and 3 bases from J; bases unmatched to any gene: 6. Written as DNA, the CDR3 is TGTGCCACACGACAGGGTAACTACGAGCAGTACTTC. This gives the protein CATRQGNYEQYF.

This clone occurred a few times. The gene calls are TRBV29-1 and TRBJ1-4; TRBD1 is a possible D gene (5 bases). Deletions cut 4 bases from V and 10 bases from J, with 13 bases between. Germline V gene lookup returns CDR1 SQVTM and CDR2 ANQGSEA. This CDR3 is 12 amino acids long. CDR3 sequence (DNA): TGCAGCGTTGGTCAGCCGCAGGGAAAACTGTTTTTT. Residues: CSVGQPQGKLFF.

V usage is TRBV5-1 and J usage is TRBJ1-1; perhaps TRBD1 as D (6 bases). Germline V gives CDR1 SGHRS, CDR2 YFSETQ. The CDR3 loop spans 13 amino acids. Trimming cost V 2 bases and J 8 bases, with 13 bases left between them. Written as DNA, the CDR3 is TGCGCCAGCAGCTTATATACAGGGACGGAAGCTTTCTTT. Its translation: CASSLYTGTEAFF.

The chain links TRBV2 to TRBJ1-1; D is unresolved. The CDR3 extends over 12 amino acids. Per the germline V gene, CDR1 is SNHLY and CDR2 is FYNNEI. V lost 7 bases, J lost 1 base, and 7 bases lay in between. CDR3 coding DNA: TGTGCCAGCAAACGGGGGAACACTGAAGCTTTCTTT. This encodes CASKRGNTEAFF. Full variable domain (outside the CDR3, taken from reference TRBV2 and TRBJ1-1): EPEVTQTPSHQVTQMGQEVILRCVPISNHLYFYWYRQILGQKVEFLVSFYNNEISEKSEIFDDQFSVERPDGSNFTLKIRSTKLEDSAMYFCASKRGNTEAFFGQGTRLTVV.

The chain joins TRBV19 to TRBJ1-2; TRBD1 agrees at 9 bases. The CDR3 sequence is 13 residues long. Germline assignment: CDR1 LNHDA and CDR2 SQIVND (reference sequence). V lost 10 bases and J lost 6; bases outside the gene matches: 9. CDR3 nucleotide sequence: TGTGCCACAAGGAGAGGACAGGGGAATGGCTACACCTTC. The encoded protein is CATRRGQGNGYTF.

V gene TRBV24-1 combines with J gene TRBJ2-7, with D perhaps TRBD1 or TRBD2 (5 bases each). Per germline, CDR1 KGHDR and CDR2 SFDVKD. V was cut by 7 bases and J by 5 bases, with 14 bases left in between. This CDR3 is built from 13 residues. In nucleotides, the CDR3 is TGTGCCACCAGCAATCCTCCGGGGCACGAGCAGTACTTC. Its translation is CATSNPPGHEQYF.

The gene calls are TRBV28 and TRBJ2-3; 9 bases map to TRBD2. J was trimmed by 3 bases and V by 5 bases; bases with no gene match: 6. Germline lookup yields CDR1 MDHEN and CDR2 SYDVKM. CDR3 length: 15 amino acids. The CDR3 reads CASSRPGLATDTQYF. Here the CDR3 DNA reads TGTGCCAGCAGTAGGCCGGGACTAGCAACAGATACGCAGTATTTT.

This chain joins TRBV28 and TRBJ1-2, with 9 bases identical to TRBD1. Germline V gives CDR1 MDHEN, CDR2 SYDVKM. The CDR3 consists of 14 residues. V was pared by 4 bases and J by 7 bases, with 7 bases of the junction left unmatched. CDR3 loop: CASSSIGTGPGYTF. CDR3 in DNA: TGTGCCAGCAGTTCTATCGGGACAGGGCCTGGCTACACCTTC.

The rearrangement links TRBV11-2 to TRBJ1-4, with D perhaps matching TRBD1 (5 bases). The germline V gene encodes CDR1 SGHAT and CDR2 FQNNGV. The CDR3 loop spans 14 amino acids. V lost 4 bases to trimming and J lost 6 bases, with 12 bases between them. Written as DNA, the CDR3 is TGTGCCAGCAGCTCCGCGGGGGGGGATGAAAAACTGTTTTTT. It encodes CASSSAGGDEKLFF.

This chain uses TRBV3-1 (or the pseudogene TRBV3-2) with TRBJ2-1, with 11 positions matching TRBD2. The germline gives CDR1 LGHDT, CDR2 YNNKEL (reference sequence). This CDR3 has 18 residues. Trimming took 0 bases from V and 6 from J; bases not matched to a gene: 10. CDR3 region: CASSQDLSPGTSGNEQFF. The CDR3 coding sequence is TGTGCCAGCAGCCAAGACCTATCCCCCGGGACTAGCGGCAATGAGCAGTTCTTC.

The chain is built from TRBV5-6 and TRBJ2-7; 7 positions match TRBD2. Germline CDR1 is SGHDT and CDR2 is YYEEEE. The CDR3 is 14 amino acids. V shed 2 bases, J shed 2 bases, and the junction held 4 bases outside the gene matches. The CDR3 here is CASSLGGSAYEQYF. Written as DNA, the CDR3 is TGTGCCAGCAGCTTAGGCGGGAGCGCCTACGAGCAGTACTTC.

This clone was observed a single time. The gene calls are TRBV7-9 and TRBJ1-1; D gene uncertain. V was cut by 1 base and J by 5 bases, with 11 bases left in between. CDR1 is SEHNR, CDR2 FQNEAQ, per germline (reference sequence). The CDR3 covers 14 residues. The CDR3 region is CASSLVVTGTEAFF. The CDR3 DNA reads as TGTGCCAGCAGCTTAGTTGTGACTGGGACTGAAGCTTTCTTT.

J is TRBJ1-3 and V is TRBV28; D not resolved. The germline V gene has CDR1 MDHEN and CDR2 SYDVKM. The V end was cut by 3 bases, the J end by 4 bases, with 10 bases between. The CDR3 spans 14 residues. CDR3 region: CASSLAIWGNTIYF. In DNA form, the CDR3 reads TGTGCCAGCAGTTTGGCCATCTGGGGAAACACCATATATTTT.

This clone showed up just once. Other DNA variants within this sample encode the same CDR3. V usage is TRBV5-1 and J usage is TRBJ1-1; D is uncertain. The V end lost 0 bases, the J end lost 5 bases, and 5 bases lay between the germline ends. Germline V gene lookup returns CDR1 SGHRS and CDR2 YFSETQ. The CDR3 is 12 residues long. In nucleotides, the CDR3 is TGCGCCAGCAGCTTGGTGGGGACTGAAGCTTTCTTT. It encodes CASSLVGTEAFF. The full variable domain, in which reference TRBV5-1 and TRBJ1-1 provide the parts outside the CDR3, is KAGVTQTPRYLIKTRGQQVTLSCSPISGHRSVSWYQQTPGQGLQFLFEYFSETQRNKGNFPGRFSGRQFSNSRSEMNVSTLELGDSALYLCASSLVGTEAFFGQGTRLTVV.

The chain is built from TRBV5-5 and TRBJ2-4, with TRBD1 matching 8 bases. Trimming took 3 bases from V and 8 from J; bases not matched to a gene: 7. Looked up from germline, CDR1 is SGHKS and CDR2 is YYEKEE (reference sequence). This CDR3 region has 14 residues. The CDR3 nucleotides read TGTGCCAGCAGCTCCGAGCAGGGGGCGGACATTCAGTACTTC. Residues: CASSSEQGADIQYF.

The chain links TRBV9 to TRBJ1-4, with D perhaps matching TRBD1 (5 bases). Trimming stripped 4 bases from V and 1 base from J, with 5 bases between. The germline V gene encodes CDR1 SGDLS and CDR2 YYNGEE. The CDR3 spans 13 residues. CDR3 DNA sequence: TGTGCCAGCAGCCAGGGAACTAATGAAAAACTGTTTTTT. It is translated as CASSQGTNEKLFF.

The rearrangement links TRBV7-2 to TRBJ1-6; no reliable D call. Germline values: CDR1 SGHTA, CDR2 FQGNSA. This CDR3 has 15 residues. Trimming took 5 bases from V and 10 from J, leaving 18 bases between them. The CDR3 sequence: CASSLVEGGRSPLHF. CDR3 nucleotide sequence: TGTGCCAGCAGCCTGGTGGAGGGAGGGCGATCACCCCTCCACTTT.

The chain joins TRBV5-4 to TRBJ1-1, with D possibly TRBD1 on 5 matching bases. This CDR3 is built from 15 residues. The ends were cut back, 4 bases at V and 6 bases at J, with 19 bases in the middle. Germline CDR1 is SGHNT and CDR2 is YYREEE (reference sequence). The CDR3 region has the DNA TGTGCCAGCAGCACCGGTGGGGCCTCACCGCCTGAAGCTTTCTTT. Amino acids: CASSTGGASPPEAFF.

This clone appeared many times. V usage is TRBV2 and J usage is TRBJ2-2; no clear D gene. Germline CDR1 SNHLY, CDR2 FYNNEI. The CDR3 sequence is 15 residues long. V lost 6 bases and J 0 bases, leaving 11 bases between the germline ends. CDR3 nucleotides: TGTGCCAGCAGGAAGGGCCGGACGAACACCGGGGAGCTGTTTTTT. It yields the protein CASRKGRTNTGELFF.

This chain links TRBV7-2 with TRBJ1-1; D not certain. From germline, CDR1 is SGHTA and CDR2 FQGNSA. V lost 2 bases and J lost 4, with 11 bases in between. The CDR3 length is 14 residues. The CDR3 DNA is TGTGCCAGCAGCTTATATAGTCGGGGCACTGAAGCTTTCTTT. It encodes CASSLYSRGTEAFF.

The gene calls are TRBV6-6 and TRBJ2-3, with D perhaps TRBD1 (5 bases). The CDR3 consists of 14 residues. Germline CDR1 is MNHNY and CDR2 is SVGAGI (reference sequence). Between the trimmed V and J ends, which lost 5 bases and 2 bases, there was a span of 11 bases. The CDR3 loop is CASSPGHSTDTQYF. As DNA, the CDR3 is TGTGCCAGCAGTCCTGGACATTCCACAGATACGCAGTATTTT.

The rearrangement uses TRBV5-1 and TRBJ2-7; possible D gene TRBD1, 6 bases. Deletions cut 5 bases from V and 3 bases from J, with 12 bases between. The length of the CDR3 is 13 residues. Germline lookup yields CDR1 SGHRS and CDR2 YFSETQ. DNA for the CDR3: TGCGCCAGCAGTCTAGACAGGATCTACGAGCAGTACTTC. As protein: CASSLDRIYEQYF. The full variable domain, in which reference TRBV5-1 and TRBJ2-7 provide the parts outside the CDR3, is KAGVTQTPRYLIKTRGQQVTLSCSPISGHRSVSWYQQTPGQGLQFLFEYFSETQRNKGNFPGRFSGRQFSNSRSEMNVSTLELGDSALYLCASSLDRIYEQYFGPGTRLTVT.

The chain carries TRBV29-1 and TRBJ2-3; D might be TRBD1 or TRBD2, each matching 7 bases. The CDR3 sequence is 12 residues long. V was cut by 7 bases and J by 4 bases, with 12 bases left in between. CDR1 is SQVTM, CDR2 ANQGSEA, per germline. The chain's CDR3 is CSGQGGADTQYF. In nucleotides, the CDR3 is TGCAGCGGACAGGGAGGGGCAGATACGCAGTATTTT.

The chain couples TRBV30 to TRBJ2-7; D is perhaps TRBD2 (5 bases). The CDR3 covers 12 residues. Germline CDR1 reads GTSNPN; CDR2 reads SVGIG (reference sequence). V was pared by 4 bases and J by 3 bases, with 10 bases between. The CDR3: CAWTSGNYEQYF. DNA for the CDR3: TGTGCCTGGACTTCCGGGAACTACGAGCAGTACTTC.